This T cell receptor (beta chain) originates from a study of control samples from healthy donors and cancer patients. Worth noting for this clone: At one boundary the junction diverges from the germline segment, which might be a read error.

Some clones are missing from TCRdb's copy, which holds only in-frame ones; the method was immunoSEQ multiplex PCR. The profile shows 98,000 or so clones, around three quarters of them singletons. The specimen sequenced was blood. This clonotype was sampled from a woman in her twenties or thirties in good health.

This chain's CDR3 is CAWSQGTGGKQPQHF. Here the CDR3 DNA reads TGTGCCTGGAGTCAAGGGACAGGGGGCAAACAGCCCCAGCATTTT. V and J are TRBV30 and TRBJ1-5; 12 bases align to TRBD1. The CDR3 totals 15 residues. Germline lookup yields CDR1 GTSNPN and CDR2 SVGIG (reference sequence).